These 12 T cell receptor beta chains were all obtained from the same sample, sequenced in a study of blood T cell repertoires in COVID-19. Only in-frame clones appear in the TCRdb table, and some are missing; sequencing was by immunoSEQ multiplex PCR. Here the sample spans 130,000 to 150,000 clones, over 75% being singletons. The sequenced material came from peripheral blood. All receptors derive from a man in his sixties with active or convalescent COVID-19.

This chain uses TRBV5-1 with TRBJ1-5, with D unresolved. The CDR3 contains 13 residues. The germline V gene has CDR1 SGHRS and CDR2 YFSETQ. The V and J ends lost 5 bases and 0 bases respectively, with 6 bases between them. CDR3 coding DNA: TGCGCCAGCAGGGAGGATAGCAATCAGCCCCAGCATTTT. Residues: CASREDSNQPQHF.

The chain uses TRBV5-1 and TRBJ2-3; possibly TRBD1 for D (5 bases). Germline values: CDR1 SGHRS, CDR2 YFSETQ. V lost 2 bases, J lost 5 bases, and 6 bases lay in between. This CDR3 region has 12 residues. CDR3 bases: TGCGCCAGCAGCTTTCAGGGAGATACGCAGTATTTT. As protein: CASSFQGDTQYF. Looking up the rest from reference TRBV5-1 and TRBJ2-3 gives the full variable domain: KAGVTQTPRYLIKTRGQQVTLSCSPISGHRSVSWYQQTPGQGLQFLFEYFSETQRNKGNFPGRFSGRQFSNSRSEMNVSTLELGDSALYLCASSFQGDTQYFGPGTRLTVL.

The CDR3 DNA reads as TGTGCCAGCAGCTTAGGGACAGGGGAGATCGACACTGAAGCTTTCTTT. Translated: CASSLGTGEIDTEAFF. The gene calls are TRBV11-2 and TRBJ1-1; 9 bases are shared with TRBD1. There are 16 residues in the CDR3. Germline CDR1 is SGHAT and CDR2 is FQNNGV. Losses at the gene ends were 1 base for V and 3 bases for J; bases not matched to a gene: 6.

The CDR3 sequence: CASSLEGLAAYEQYF. The CDR3 nucleotides are TGCGCCAGCAGCCTGGAAGGACTAGCGGCCTACGAGCAGTACTTC. The chain couples TRBV5-1 to TRBJ2-7; 10 nucleotides match TRBD2. The CDR3 length is 15 residues. The J segment lost 2 bases and the V segment lost 4 bases, leaving 6 bases of the junction unmatched. The germline gives CDR1 SGHRS, CDR2 YFSETQ.

The chain joins TRBV28 to TRBJ2-7, with D possibly TRBD1 on 5 matching bases. This CDR3 spans 13 amino acids. Germline V gene lookup returns CDR1 MDHEN and CDR2 SYDVKM. V shed 6 bases and J shed 1 base, with 10 bases lying between them. The CDR3 DNA is TGTGCCAGCAGGGGGCCTAGGTCCTACGAGCAGTACTTC. Its translation: CASRGPRSYEQYF.

The chain recombines TRBV7-2 with TRBJ2-7, with 7 bases that match TRBD2. Germline V CDR1 and CDR2: SGHTA, FQGNSA. The CDR3 contains 15 residues. Trimming cost V 2 bases and J 0 bases; bases outside gene matches: 4. As DNA, the CDR3 is TGTGCCAGCAGCTTATTACCTAGCGGCTCCTACGAGCAGTACTTC. Encoded protein: CASSLLPSGSYEQYF.

The genes are TRBV28 and TRBJ2-1, with TRBD2 identical over 7 bases. This CDR3 region has 12 residues. J gave up 13 bases and V 6 bases, and 9 bases lay outside the gene matches. Germline CDR1 and CDR2: MDHEN and SYDVKM. The CDR3 coding sequence is TGTGCCAGCAGCACGACTAGCCGCGGACAGTTCTTC. This gives the protein CASSTTSRGQFF.

This sequence joins TRBV7-2 and TRBJ2-2; 8 bases are a match to TRBD2. Germline V CDR1 and CDR2: SGHTA, FQGNSA. The length of the CDR3 is 14 residues. The ends lost 5 bases at V and 5 bases at J; junction bases unmatched: 4. The CDR3 nucleotides are TGTGCCAGCAGCCACGGACTAGCAACCGGGGAGCTGTTTTTT. It yields the protein CASSHGLATGELFF.

This chain links TRBV5-8 with TRBJ1-5; TRBD1 is a possible D gene (5 bases). Trimming shortened V by 5 bases and J by 1 base, and 19 bases separated the two germline ends. The CDR3 runs to 17 residues. In germline, CDR1 is SGHTS, CDR2 YDEGEE. The CDR3 nucleotides read TGTGCCAGCAGGCGGGGACTGAGCTTATTGAGCAATCAGCCCCAGCATTTT. Its translation is CASRRGLSLLSNQPQHF.

This clone was detected only a few times. The chain carries TRBV28 and TRBJ1-2; a weak D match, TRBD1 (5 bases). The CDR3 runs 11 residues. Germline-derived CDR1 and CDR2 are MDHEN and SYDVKM. V was clipped by 7 bases and J by 7 bases, with 10 bases between them. The DNA of the CDR3 is TGTGCCAGCACCCCAGGGTCTGGCTACACCTTC. Protein: CASTPGSGYTF.

The chain has TRBV5-6 and TRBJ2-2; D may be TRBD2 (6 bases). The V gene's germline CDR1 is SGHDT and CDR2 YYEEEE. The CDR3 loop spans 16 amino acids. V was clipped by 3 bases and J by 5 bases, with 17 bases between them. The CDR3 nucleotides are TGTGCCAGCAGCTGGATCGACAGCCGGGGGACCGGGGAGCTGTTTTTT. Its translation: CASSWIDSRGTGELFF.

The chain employs TRBV15 and TRBJ2-1; 10 nucleotides align to TRBD1. The CDR3 totals 16 residues. CDR1 is LNHNV and CDR2 is YYDKDF in the germline V gene (reference sequence). V lost 0 bases to trimming and J lost 6 bases; unmatched junction nucleotides: 5. CDR3 sequence (DNA): TGTGCCACCAGCAGAGATGGGACAGGGGAGGTCAATGAGCAGTTCTTC. It yields the protein CATSRDGTGEVNEQFF.